A selection of T cell receptor beta chains follows, all from one sample in a study of CD8 T cells in ankylosing spondylitis. In TCRdb, the 5' RACE reads were re-called with MiXCR into one record per CDR3 protein. This sample has 150,000 to 200,000 distinct CDR3 sequences, with roughly 34% found just once. Sequences were obtained from synovial fluid, either unsorted or a sorted T cell fraction (not recorded which). The origin of the receptors is a male donor with ankylosing spondylitis. Each CDR3 is given with its conserved first and last residue. Fields, in order: clone size, V gene, J gene, D gene, CDR3 protein, CDR3 DNA. D genes are given only for firm matches. Where a row states a size, it is once, few, many or the class of an expanded clone; other rows omit it.

.,TRBV5-1,TRBJ2-1,TRBD1,CASSPGDRVGEQFF,TGCGCCAGCAGCCCGGGGGACAGGGTGGGTGAGCAGTTCTTC
many,TRBV20-1,TRBJ1-2,.,CSARDGRGGRGYTF,TGCAGTGCTAGAGATGGGCGCGGGGGTCGGGGCTACACCTTC
.,TRBV12-3/TRBV12-4,TRBJ2-7,.,CASSRAGPTYEQYF,TGTGCCAGCAGTAGAGCCGGGCCCACCTACGAGCAGTACTTC
few,TRBV20-1,TRBJ1-5,TRBD1,CSAWDRGRQPQHF,TGCAGTGCTTGGGACAGGGGGCGTCAGCCCCAGCATTTT
.,TRBV7-2,TRBJ2-1,TRBD2,CASSTGLASYNEQFF,TGTGCCAGCAGCACGGGACTAGCGTCCTACAATGAGCAGTTCTTC
.,TRBV20-1,TRBJ2-3,.,CSARDALAIITSTDTQYF,TGCAGTGCTAGAGATGCGCTAGCAATTATAACTAGCACAGATACGCAGTATTTT
.,TRBV9,TRBJ2-3,.,CASSVAFVGSTDTQYF,TGTGCCAGCAGCGTAGCTTTCGTTGGGAGCACAGATACGCAGTATTTT
.,TRBV28,TRBJ1-4,.,CASSSPRDPNEKLFF,TGTGCCAGCAGTTCCCCGAGGGATCCAAATGAAAAACTGTTTTTT
.,TRBV5-1,TRBJ1-1,.,CASSSREGSTEAFF,TGCGCCAGCAGCTCCCGGGAGGGTAGCACTGAAGCTTTCTTT
many,TRBV14,TRBJ1-2,TRBD1,CASSRDRDYGYTF,TGTGCCAGCAGCCGGGACAGGGACTATGGCTACACCTTC
.,TRBV4-3,TRBJ2-7,.,CASSQDLDYEQYF,TGCGCCAGCAGCCAAGACCTCGACTACGAGCAGTACTTC
.,TRBV4-3,TRBJ2-2,.,CASSQDRDLLTGELFF,TGCGCCAGCAGCCAAGATAGGGACCTGTTGACCGGGGAGCTGTTTTTT
.,TRBV4-3,TRBJ2-2,TRBD2,CASSLTSGSSGELFF,TGCGCCAGCAGCCTGACTAGCGGGAGTTCTGGGGAGCTGTTTTTT
few,TRBV12-3/TRBV12-4,TRBJ1-4,.,CASTPPGSGNEKLFF,TGTGCCAGCACTCCCCCCGGAAGCGGGAATGAAAAACTGTTTTTT
.,TRBV27,TRBJ1-2,TRBD1,CASRRDSDYGYTF,TGTGCCAGCCGCCGGGACAGCGACTATGGCTACACCTTC
.,TRBV3-1,TRBJ1-1,.,CASSQGGRTEAFF,TGTGCCAGCAGCCAAGGGGGGCGGACTGAAGCTTTCTTT
once,TRBV20-1,TRBJ2-5,TRBD2,CSAITSGGPEETQYF,TGCAGTGCCATTACTAGCGGGGGACCGGAAGAGACCCAGTACTTC
few,TRBV12-3/TRBV12-4,TRBJ2-1,TRBD2,CASSWTSADNEQFF,TGTGCCAGCAGCTGGACTAGCGCAGACAATGAGCAGTTCTTC
.,TRBV6-2/TRBV6-3,TRBJ2-1,.,CASGGSLMGEQFF,TGTGCCAGCGGGGGCAGCCTGATGGGTGAGCAGTTCTTC
.,TRBV20-1,TRBJ2-7,TRBD1,CSARDLRQGAYEQYF,TGCAGTGCTAGAGATTTGAGACAGGGGGCATACGAGCAGTACTTC
.,TRBV20-1,TRBJ2-3,TRBD2,CSARDLAGGPTDTQYF,TGCAGTGCTAGGGACTTAGCGGGGGGGCCCACAGATACGCAGTATTTT
few,TRBV7-2,TRBJ2-7,.,CASSPAGWGVEQYF,TGTGCCAGCAGCCCTGCGGGTTGGGGGGTCGAGCAGTACTTC
few,TRBV10-2,TRBJ2-2,TRBD2,CASSSGENTGELFF,TGCGCCAGTTCTAGCGGGGAGAACACCGGGGAGCTGTTTTTT